This T cell receptor beta chain is from a study of human T cells and chemical hapten exposure (dated by TCRdb to the early 2020s). Study-wide context: For sensitization, 2% DPC in acetone was applied to an approximately 2 cm by approximately 2 cm area of upper inner arm skin. Weekly therapeutic DPC doses were additionally applied to the scalp of patients throughout the roughly 23-week study period. Patch testing on the upper back used Finn chambers containing 0.01% DPC, with scoring done after 6 days according to International Contact Dermatitis Research Group standards. The patient cohort, mostly female, included alopecia areata with under or over 50% scalp involvement, alopecia totalis and alopecia universalis. Libraries were pooled for sequencing, and variation in per-sample TCR yields was attributed mainly to small differences in library volumes within the pool. In alopecia patients, the study followed how the peripheral blood TCR repertoire changed in vivo over primary and secondary sensitization to diphenylcyclopropenone (DPC), a hapten. Blood samples were taken from patients before sensitization (week 0) and then at 2, 6 and about 24 weeks after DPC sensitization. Blood for TCR sequencing was provided by twenty-nine alopecia patients at one to four time points (pre-sensitization, 2, 6 and 24 weeks).

The full study reports these points: All patients had alopecia, a presumed autoimmune disease, so their immune response might differ from that of healthy individuals. Repeated subsampling changed both the strength of the expansion versus patch-test correlation and the threshold at which that correlation became significant. Expanded TCRs formed significantly more large CDR3 similarity clusters than pre-sensitization or healthy control sets, consistent with antigen-driven responses. DPC sensitization did not change the number of TCRs with a frequency above 1 in 1000, and there was no evidence of changes in global repertoire structure. A positive correlation was found between the number of PT1 expanded TCRs and patch test score, with significance reached at thresholds 8, 16 and 32 but not 4.

This specimen's time point label, interpreted: pre-sensitization, week 0. Interpreted using the paper, the treatment or condition label stands for: therapeutic diphenylcyclopropenone sensitization with weekly scalp DPC. At every patch-test visit, the blood draw took place before the patch test was put on. Patients were considered eligible if aged 18 to 70, diagnosed with alopecia and deemed suitable for DPC therapy, and patients were excluded if pregnant. Total RNA was extracted from unfractionated whole blood collected in Tempus Blood RNA tubes. Library prep was done by RACE. TCRdb records NextSeq 500 as the sequencer. During library preparation, unique molecular identifiers were attached to individual cDNA molecules so that TCRs could be counted in a quantitative, reproducible way. Each blood RNA sample was used to sequence both TCR alpha and TCR beta chains. From the authors' description of their analysis: The median number of TCRs per sample was roughly 94,000, ranging from about 20,000 to 750,000. The Decombinator software suite was used to annotate V, J and CDR3 in the TCR reads. To make PS versus PT1 abundance plots, every sample was subsampled to the same number of TCRs (28,000). TCRs were defined as expanded if absent before sensitization and observed at least eight times at the 2-week time point. TCRdb's own reprocessing of the public reads used fastp at Q25 and MiXCR and kept productive beta chains. Rows with a matching CDR3 protein are joined into one entry that keeps the most common DNA and genes. These V and J calls derive from TCRdb rather than the authors' analysis. The sample table holds 270,000 or so distinct CDR3 sequences, of which almost 8% were seen once. The leading ten clones occupy less than 1.5% of the sample.

About this clonotype itself: The clone's antigen remains unknown. Per-base quality was not reported, and no clone a single base away is much larger than it.

The CDR3 numbers 15 residues from cysteine through phenylalanine. The only DNA kept is the CDR3, 45 bases in frame from the first base. The V and J ends are trimmed by 0 bases and 6 bases, leaving 14 bases between them. CDR1 and CDR2, per the germline V gene, are MGHRA and YSYEKL. The TCR comes from a man between 18 and 29 years old with alopecia areata. Some clones in this sample may be carry-over from other donors' samples. The rearranged chain carries TRBV4-1 and TRBJ1-2; a tentative D call is TRBD1 (5 bases match). The sample in question was whole blood, obtained in connection with sensitization to the hapten diphenylcyclopropenone (DPC). The DNA sequence follows: TGCGCCAGCAGCCAAGAGGGGCAGGGAGGCCATGGCTACACCTTC. It specifies CASSQEGQGGHGYTF.